This paragraph covers one T cell receptor beta chain sequence. CDR3 length equals 16 residues. CDR1 is LGHNT, CDR2 FRNRAP, per germline. V dropped 5 bases and J dropped 2 bases, with 16 bases sitting between them. These data originate in a study of blood T cell repertoires in COVID-19. Study details: Samples came from the United States, Italy and Spain, spanning acute and convalescent COVID-19.

Libraries were prepared by immunoSEQ multiplex PCR; TCRdb keeps only in-frame clonotypes and omits some of them. The sample has about 120,000 clones, around 79% seen once. This clonotype was obtained from a man in his 70s with acute or convalescent COVID-19. The sequenced sample was peripheral blood. The chain is built from TRBV12-5 and TRBJ1-5, with a weak D call TRBD1 (6 bases). CDR3 nucleotide sequence: TGTGCTAGTGGTCCCCCAGGGGCAGAGGGCAATCAGCCCCAGCATTTT. Translation gives CASGPPGAEGNQPQHF.